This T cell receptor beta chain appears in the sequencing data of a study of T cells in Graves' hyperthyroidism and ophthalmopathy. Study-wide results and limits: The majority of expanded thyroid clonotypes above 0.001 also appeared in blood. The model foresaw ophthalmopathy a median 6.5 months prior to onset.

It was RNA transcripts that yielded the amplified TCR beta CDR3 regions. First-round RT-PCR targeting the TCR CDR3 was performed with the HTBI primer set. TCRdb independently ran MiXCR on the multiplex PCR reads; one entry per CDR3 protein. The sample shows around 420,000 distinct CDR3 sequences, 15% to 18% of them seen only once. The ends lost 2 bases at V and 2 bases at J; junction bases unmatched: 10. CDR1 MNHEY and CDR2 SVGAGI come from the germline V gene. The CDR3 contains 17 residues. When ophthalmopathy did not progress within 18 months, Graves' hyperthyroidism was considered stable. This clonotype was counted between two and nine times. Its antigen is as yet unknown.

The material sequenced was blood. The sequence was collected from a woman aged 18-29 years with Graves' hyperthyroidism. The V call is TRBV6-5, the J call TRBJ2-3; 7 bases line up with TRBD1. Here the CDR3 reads CASSYPTTGVITDTQYF. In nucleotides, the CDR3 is TGTGCCAGCAGTTACCCCACCACAGGGGTAATCACAGATACGCAGTATTTT.